Below are 11 T cell receptor beta chains sequenced from a single sample in a study of blood T cell repertoires in COVID-19 (dated by TCRdb to the early 2020s). The library relied on the immunoSEQ multiplex PCR assay. TCRdb holds this immuneACCESS table with in-frame rearrangements only. Some clones are missing; in checked studies, unresolved V genes explain under half, and the rest has no known cause. The sample table records roughly 260,000 clones; about 90% of these occur just once. Jointly, the top ten make up roughly 2.2% of the sample. Material: peripheral blood. The origin of the receptors is a woman in her 50s who had recovered from COVID-19.

The chain uses TRBV20-1 and TRBJ2-1; 11 positions agree with TRBD2. Germline assignment: CDR1 DFQATT and CDR2 SNEGSKA (reference sequence). The CDR3 has 15 amino acids. Trimming at V came to 3 bases and at J to 9 bases, leaving 10 bases not matched to a gene. The CDR3 region has the DNA TGCAGTGCTAGTCGTGGTAGCGGGAGGGCGGGTGAGCAGTTCTTC. Translated, it gives CSASRGSGRAGEQFF.

In this sample, this clone turned up a few times. The rearrangement links TRBV19 to TRBJ1-1; weak D call: TRBD1 (5 bases). Looked up from germline, CDR1 is LNHDA and CDR2 is SQIVND (reference sequence). This CDR3 has 14 residues. The V end was cut by 5 bases, the J end by 2 bases, with 12 bases between. The CDR3 loop is CASSVRGANTEAFF. CDR3 DNA sequence: TGTGCCAGTAGTGTTAGGGGCGCCAACACTGAAGCTTTCTTT.

The rearrangement links TRBV18 to TRBJ2-2, with D tentatively TRBD1 (5 bases). Germline CDR1 KGHSH, CDR2 LQKENI. V was pared by 0 bases and J by 6 bases, with 14 bases between. This CDR3 region has 16 residues. The CDR3 sequence: CASSPPTQGYAGELFF. CDR3 coding DNA: TGTGCCAGCTCACCACCGACCCAGGGTTACGCCGGGGAGCTGTTTTTT.

The V gene is TRBV30, the J gene TRBJ1-6; 9 bases map to TRBD1. The CDR3 sequence is 15 residues long. Losses at the gene ends were 2 bases for V and 8 bases for J; bases not matched to a gene: 7. From germline, CDR1 is GTSNPN and CDR2 SVGIG (reference sequence). DNA for the CDR3: TGTGCCTGGAGTTATTCGGACAGGGGCGATTCACCCCTCCACTTT. It encodes CAWSYSDRGDSPLHF. Complete variable domain (other parts from reference TRBV30 and TRBJ1-6): SQTIHQWPATLVQPVGSPLSLECTVEGTSNPNLYWYRQAAGRGLQLLFYSVGIGQISSEVPQNLSASRPQDRQFILSSKKLLLSDSGFYLCAWSYSDRGDSPLHFGNGTRLTVT.

The gene calls are TRBV7-2 and TRBJ2-1; 16 nucleotides align to TRBD2. The CDR3 runs 19 residues. CDR1 is SGHTA and CDR2 is FQGNSA in the germline V gene. With 1 base clipped from V and 5 bases from J, the junction kept 8 bases outside the gene matches. CDR3 nucleotides: TGTGCCAGCAGCTTAGTACCGGGACTAGCGGGAGGGCCGGACAATGAGCAGTTCTTC. It codes for CASSLVPGLAGGPDNEQFF. Supplemented by reference TRBV7-2 and TRBJ2-1, the full variable domain reads GAGVSQSPSNKVTEKGKDVELRCDPISGHTALYWYRQSLGQGLEFLIYFQGNSAPDKSGLPSDRFSAERTGGSVSTLTIQRTQQEDSAVYLCASSLVPGLAGGPDNEQFFGPGTRLTVL.

The chain carries TRBV4-1 and TRBJ1-4, with 11 bases identical to TRBD1. V dropped 1 base and J dropped 8; count of bases not matched to a gene: 6. Germline CDR1 and CDR2: MGHRA and YSYEKL. This CDR3 is built from 16 residues. The CDR3 DNA reads TGCGCCAGCAGCCAAGGGACAGGGGGCGCACGGGAAAAACTGTTTTTT. Residues: CASSQGTGGAREKLFF.

The chain carries TRBV6-4 and TRBJ2-6; TRBD2 is a possible D gene (5 bases). The V gene lost 3 bases and the J gene lost 2 bases, with 5 bases spanning the gap. Germline V gene data show CDR1 as MRHNA and CDR2 as SNTAGT. CDR3 size: 14 residues. The DNA for the CDR3 is TGTGCCAGCAGTGATAGCGCTGGGGCCAACGTCCTGACTTTC. Translating it yields CASSDSAGANVLTF.

The chain carries TRBV27 and TRBJ1-1, with D perhaps matching TRBD1 (6 bases). CDR3 size: 12 residues. Trimming cost V 4 bases and J 9 bases, with 12 bases left between them. In germline, CDR1 is MNHEY, CDR2 SMNVEV (reference sequence). CDR3 nucleotides: TGTGCCAGCAGTTCACAGGGTTGGAAAGCTTTCTTT. Translation gives CASSSQGWKAFF.

The rearrangement links TRBV7-6 to TRBJ2-7; 7 bases are shared with TRBD2. This CDR3 spans 15 amino acids. Germline lookup yields CDR1 SGHVS and CDR2 FNYEAQ. V gave up 1 base and J gave up 3 bases; unmatched junction bases: 6. CDR3 in DNA: TGTGCCAGCAGCTTAGGGGCGGGAGCTAACTACGAGCAGTACTTC. It encodes CASSLGAGANYEQYF.

The rearrangement links TRBV5-8 to TRBJ1-1; D remains ambiguous. The CDR3 is 19 amino acids. V lost 6 bases, J lost 0 bases, and 27 bases lay in between. Germline V gene sequence: CDR1 SGHTS, CDR2 YDEGEE. The CDR3 spells CASTNYVGIRKVLNTEAFF. The CDR3 DNA reads as TGTGCCAGCACCAATTACGTCGGGATTAGAAAAGTCCTGAACACTGAAGCTTTCTTT.

This chain uses TRBV3-1 (or the pseudogene TRBV3-2) with TRBJ2-7, with D possibly matching TRBD2 (6 bases). The CDR3 extends over 14 amino acids. The germline V gene encodes CDR1 LGHDT and CDR2 YNNKEL (reference sequence). Trimming removed 3 bases at V and 0 bases at J, with 9 bases between. Here the CDR3 reads CASSHPGLSYEQYF. CDR3 DNA sequence: TGTGCCAGCAGCCACCCGGGACTCTCCTACGAGCAGTACTTC.